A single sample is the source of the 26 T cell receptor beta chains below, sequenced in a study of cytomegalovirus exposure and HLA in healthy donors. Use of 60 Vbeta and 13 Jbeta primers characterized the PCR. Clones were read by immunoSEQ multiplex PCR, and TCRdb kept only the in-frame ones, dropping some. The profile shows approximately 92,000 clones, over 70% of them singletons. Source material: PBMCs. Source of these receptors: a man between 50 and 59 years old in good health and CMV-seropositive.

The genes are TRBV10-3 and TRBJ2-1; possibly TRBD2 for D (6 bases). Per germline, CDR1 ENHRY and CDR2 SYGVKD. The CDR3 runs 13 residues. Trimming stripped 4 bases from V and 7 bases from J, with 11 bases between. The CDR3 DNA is TGTGCCATCAGTGTTCCCAGCGGGAATGAGCAGTTCTTC. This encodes CAISVPSGNEQFF.

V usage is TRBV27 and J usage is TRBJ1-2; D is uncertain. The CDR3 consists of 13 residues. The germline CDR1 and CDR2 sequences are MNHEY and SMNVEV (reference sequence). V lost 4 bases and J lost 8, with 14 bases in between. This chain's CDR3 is CASSSRPEEGYTF. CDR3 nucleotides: TGTGCCAGCAGTTCGCGTCCGGAGGAGGGCTACACCTTC.

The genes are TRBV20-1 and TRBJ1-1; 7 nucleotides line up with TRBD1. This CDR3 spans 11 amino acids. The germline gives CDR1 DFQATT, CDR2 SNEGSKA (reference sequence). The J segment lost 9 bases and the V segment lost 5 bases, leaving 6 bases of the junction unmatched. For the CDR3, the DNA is TGCAGTGCTCCGGACAGGCCAAAAGCTTTCTTT. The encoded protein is CSAPDRPKAFF.

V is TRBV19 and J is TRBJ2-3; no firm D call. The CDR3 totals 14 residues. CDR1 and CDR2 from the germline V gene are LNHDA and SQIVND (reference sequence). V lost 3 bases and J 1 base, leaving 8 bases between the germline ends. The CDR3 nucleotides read TGTGCCAGTAGTATCACAGATCGCACAGATACGCAGTATTTT. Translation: CASSITDRTDTQYF.

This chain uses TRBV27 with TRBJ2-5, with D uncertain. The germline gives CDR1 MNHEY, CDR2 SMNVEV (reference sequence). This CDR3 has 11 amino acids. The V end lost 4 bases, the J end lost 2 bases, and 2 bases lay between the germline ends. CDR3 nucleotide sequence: TGTGCCAGCAGTTCACAAGAGACCCAGTACTTC. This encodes CASSSQETQYF.

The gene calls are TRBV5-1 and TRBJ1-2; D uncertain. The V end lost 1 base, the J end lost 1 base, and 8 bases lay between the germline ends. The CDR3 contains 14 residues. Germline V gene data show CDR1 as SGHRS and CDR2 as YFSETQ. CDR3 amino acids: CASSLSSGNYGYTF. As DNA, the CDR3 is TGCGCCAGCAGCTTGTCTTCGGGTAACTATGGCTACACCTTC.

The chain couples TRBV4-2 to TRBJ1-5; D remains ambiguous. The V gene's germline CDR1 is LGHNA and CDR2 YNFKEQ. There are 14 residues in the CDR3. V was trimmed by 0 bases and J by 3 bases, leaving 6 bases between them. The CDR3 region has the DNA TGTGCCAGCAGCCAAGAGAGGTTCAATCAGCCCCAGCATTTT. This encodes CASSQERFNQPQHF.

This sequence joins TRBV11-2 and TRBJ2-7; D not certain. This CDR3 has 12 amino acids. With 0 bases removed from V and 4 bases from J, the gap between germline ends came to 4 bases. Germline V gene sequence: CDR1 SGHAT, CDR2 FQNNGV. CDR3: CASSLDLYEQYF. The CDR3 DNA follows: TGTGCCAGCAGCTTAGATCTATACGAGCAGTACTTC.

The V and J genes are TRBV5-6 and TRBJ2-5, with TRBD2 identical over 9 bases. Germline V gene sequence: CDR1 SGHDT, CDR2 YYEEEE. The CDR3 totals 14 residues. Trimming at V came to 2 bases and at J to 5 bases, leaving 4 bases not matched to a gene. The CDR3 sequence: CASSLAGGWETQYF. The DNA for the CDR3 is TGTGCCAGCAGCTTAGCGGGGGGATGGGAGACCCAGTACTTC.

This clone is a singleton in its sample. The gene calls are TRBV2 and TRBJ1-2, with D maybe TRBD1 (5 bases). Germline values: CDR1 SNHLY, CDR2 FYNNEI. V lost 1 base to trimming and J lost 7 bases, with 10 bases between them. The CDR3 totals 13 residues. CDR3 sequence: CASSEGEGFGYTF. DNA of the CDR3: TGTGCCAGCAGTGAAGGGGAGGGGTTTGGCTACACCTTC.

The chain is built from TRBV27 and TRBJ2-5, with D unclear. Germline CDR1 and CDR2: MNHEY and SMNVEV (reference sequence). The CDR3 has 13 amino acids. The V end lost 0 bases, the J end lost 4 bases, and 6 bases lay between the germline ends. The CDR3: CASSLSRSETQYF. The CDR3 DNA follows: TGTGCCAGCAGTTTATCCCGGTCAGAGACCCAGTACTTC.

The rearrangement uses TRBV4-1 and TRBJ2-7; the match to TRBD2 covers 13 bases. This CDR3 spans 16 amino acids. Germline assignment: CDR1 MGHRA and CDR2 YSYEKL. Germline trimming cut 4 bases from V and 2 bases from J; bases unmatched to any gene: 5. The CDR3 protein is CASSLTSGGSPYEQYF. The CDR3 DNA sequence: TGCGCCAGCAGCCTGACTAGCGGGGGGTCCCCCTACGAGCAGTACTTC.

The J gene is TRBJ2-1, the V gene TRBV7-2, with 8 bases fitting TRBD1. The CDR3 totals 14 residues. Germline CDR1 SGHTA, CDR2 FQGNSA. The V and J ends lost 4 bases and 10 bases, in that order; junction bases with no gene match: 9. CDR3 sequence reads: CASSSWTGTYEQFF. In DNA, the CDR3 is TGTGCCAGCAGCTCGTGGACAGGGACTTACGAGCAGTTCTTC.

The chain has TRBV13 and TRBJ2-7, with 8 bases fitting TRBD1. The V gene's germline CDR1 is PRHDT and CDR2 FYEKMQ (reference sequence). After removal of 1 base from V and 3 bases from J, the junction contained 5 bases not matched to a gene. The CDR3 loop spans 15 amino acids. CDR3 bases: TGTGCCAGCAGCTTAGCTGGACAGGGAATCTACGAGCAGTACTTC. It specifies CASSLAGQGIYEQYF.

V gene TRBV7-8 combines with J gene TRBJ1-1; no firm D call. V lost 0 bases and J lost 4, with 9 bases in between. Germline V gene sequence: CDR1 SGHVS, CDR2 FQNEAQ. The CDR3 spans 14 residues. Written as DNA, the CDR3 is TGTGCCAGCAGCTTAGCGCCGCGGGGCACTGAAGCTTTCTTT. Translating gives CASSLAPRGTEAFF.

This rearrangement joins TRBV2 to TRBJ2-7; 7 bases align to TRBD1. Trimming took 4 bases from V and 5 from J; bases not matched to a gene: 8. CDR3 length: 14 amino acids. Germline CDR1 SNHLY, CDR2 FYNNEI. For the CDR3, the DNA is TGTGCCAGCAGTGTATGGCAGGGGGTTGACGAGCAGTACTTC. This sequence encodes CASSVWQGVDEQYF.

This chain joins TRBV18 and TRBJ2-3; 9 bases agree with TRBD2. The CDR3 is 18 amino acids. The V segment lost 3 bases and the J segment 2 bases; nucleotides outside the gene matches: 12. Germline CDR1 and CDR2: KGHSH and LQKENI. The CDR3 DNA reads TGTGCCAGCTCACCCCGAGGAGTAGCGGGGGCCCACACAGATACGCAGTATTTT. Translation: CASSPRGVAGAHTDTQYF.

Here the CDR3 DNA reads TGTGCCAGTAGGCCAACCGGGACTAGCGGCAATGAGCAGTTCTTC. This encodes CASRPTGTSGNEQFF. The chain recombines TRBV19 with TRBJ2-1, with 11 bases that match TRBD2. Germline assignment: CDR1 LNHDA and CDR2 SQIVND (reference sequence). V shed 6 bases and J 6 bases; nucleotides not matched to a gene: 7. The CDR3 has 15 residues.

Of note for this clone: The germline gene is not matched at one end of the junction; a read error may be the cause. The DNA of the CDR3 is TGTGCCAGCAGCCCTCCCCCGGGTGATAGAGGCAATCAGCCCCAGAATTTT. Protein: CASSPPPGDRGNQPQNF. J is TRBJ1-5 and V is TRBV7-3; no clear D gene. The germline V gene has CDR1 SGHTA and CDR2 FQGTGA. CDR3 length equals 17 residues.

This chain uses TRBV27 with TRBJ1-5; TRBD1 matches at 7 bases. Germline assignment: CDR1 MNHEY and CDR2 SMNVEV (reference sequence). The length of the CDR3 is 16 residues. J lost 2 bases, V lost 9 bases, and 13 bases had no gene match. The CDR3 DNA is TGTGCCAGAACTAACGACAGGGTCGGGGGCAATCAGCCCCAGCATTTT. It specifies CARTNDRVGGNQPQHF.

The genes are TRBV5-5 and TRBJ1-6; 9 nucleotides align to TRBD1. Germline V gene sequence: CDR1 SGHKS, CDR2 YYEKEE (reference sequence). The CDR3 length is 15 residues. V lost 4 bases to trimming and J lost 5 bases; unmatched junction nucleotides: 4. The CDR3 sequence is CASSPWTGDNSPLHF. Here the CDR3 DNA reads TGTGCCAGCAGCCCTTGGACAGGGGATAATTCACCCCTCCACTTT.

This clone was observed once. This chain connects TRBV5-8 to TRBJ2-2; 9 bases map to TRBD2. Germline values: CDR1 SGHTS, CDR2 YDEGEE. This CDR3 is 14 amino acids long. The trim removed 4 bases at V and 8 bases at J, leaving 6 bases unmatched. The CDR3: CASSSSGGAGELFF. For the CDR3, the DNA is TGTGCCAGCAGCAGTAGCGGGGGAGCTGGGGAGCTGTTTTTT.

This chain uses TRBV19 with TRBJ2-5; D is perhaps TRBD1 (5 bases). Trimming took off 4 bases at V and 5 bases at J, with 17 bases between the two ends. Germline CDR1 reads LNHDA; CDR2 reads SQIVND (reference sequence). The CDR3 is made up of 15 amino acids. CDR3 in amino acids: CASSKQGLRRETQYF. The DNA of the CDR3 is TGTGCCAGTAGTAAGCAGGGTTTAAGACGGGAGACCCAGTACTTC.

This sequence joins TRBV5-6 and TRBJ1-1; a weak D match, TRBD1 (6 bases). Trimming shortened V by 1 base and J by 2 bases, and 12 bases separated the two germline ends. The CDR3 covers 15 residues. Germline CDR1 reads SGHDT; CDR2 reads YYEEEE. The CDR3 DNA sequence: TGTGCCAGCAGCTTGTTTGGACAGAGCAACACTGAAGCTTTCTTT. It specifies CASSLFGQSNTEAFF.

The CDR3 here is CASSLVAGGVEQFF. The CDR3 bases are TGTGCCAGCAGCTTAGTTGCGGGGGGTGTTGAGCAGTTCTTC. The gene calls are TRBV7-8 and TRBJ2-1; 8 nucleotides match TRBD2. CDR3 length equals 14 residues. V shed 1 base, J shed 9 bases, and the junction held 5 bases outside the gene matches. Germline V gives CDR1 SGHVS, CDR2 FQNEAQ.

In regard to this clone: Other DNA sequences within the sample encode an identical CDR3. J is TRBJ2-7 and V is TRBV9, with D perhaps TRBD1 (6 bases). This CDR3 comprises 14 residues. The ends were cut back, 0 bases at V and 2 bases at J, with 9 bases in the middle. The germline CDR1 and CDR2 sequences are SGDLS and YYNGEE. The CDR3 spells CASSVGGGTYEQYF. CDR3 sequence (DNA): TGTGCCAGCAGCGTAGGTGGGGGCACCTACGAGCAGTACTTC.